This TCR beta chain comes out of a study of regulatory dendritic cells for organ transplantation. About the research overall: Day 6 dendritic cell cultures were stimulated with LPS.

The study's findings and limits: Memory CD8+ T cells were the most oligoclonal; naive cells were highly diverse. Mature dendritic cells appeared to drive more memory CD8+ clonal expansion than regulatory ones. Alloreactive memory CD8+ T cell pools varied considerably between individuals.

Sorted T cells were CFSE-labeled and cultured 5 days with allogeneic regulatory or mature dendritic cells at 1:10. As regards this clone: Antigen: not known. A read error may produce the germline difference seen at one junction end.

The CDR3 is 15 residues long. From germline, CDR1 is SSHAT and CDR2 FNYEAQ (reference sequence). Using immunoSEQ multiplex PCR, the repertoire was profiled, and TCRdb retains in-frame clones only, with some absent. This sample has about 18,000 clones, with more than 60% found just once. The sequenced material came from memory CD4+ T cells from blood cultured with regulatory dendritic cells. Sample subset: CD45RO+ memory T cells. The J gene is TRBJ2-1, the V gene TRBV7-7; TRBD2 matches 7 bases. The sequence came from a human donor in good health. CDR3 in amino acids: CASSLGLAANNEQFF. DNA of the CDR3: TGTGCTAGCAGCTTAGGCCTAGCGGCAAACAATGAGCAGTTCTTC.